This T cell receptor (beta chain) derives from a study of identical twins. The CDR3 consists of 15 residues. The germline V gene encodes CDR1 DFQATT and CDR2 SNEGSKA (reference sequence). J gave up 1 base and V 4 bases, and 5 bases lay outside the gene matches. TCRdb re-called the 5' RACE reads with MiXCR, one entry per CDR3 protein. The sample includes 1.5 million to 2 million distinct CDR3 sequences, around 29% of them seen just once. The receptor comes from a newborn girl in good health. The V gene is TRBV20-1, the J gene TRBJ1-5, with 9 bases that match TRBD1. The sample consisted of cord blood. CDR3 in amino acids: CSAKDRGPSNQPQHF. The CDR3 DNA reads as TGCAGTGCTAAGGACAGGGGACCGAGCAATCAGCCCCAGCATTTT.